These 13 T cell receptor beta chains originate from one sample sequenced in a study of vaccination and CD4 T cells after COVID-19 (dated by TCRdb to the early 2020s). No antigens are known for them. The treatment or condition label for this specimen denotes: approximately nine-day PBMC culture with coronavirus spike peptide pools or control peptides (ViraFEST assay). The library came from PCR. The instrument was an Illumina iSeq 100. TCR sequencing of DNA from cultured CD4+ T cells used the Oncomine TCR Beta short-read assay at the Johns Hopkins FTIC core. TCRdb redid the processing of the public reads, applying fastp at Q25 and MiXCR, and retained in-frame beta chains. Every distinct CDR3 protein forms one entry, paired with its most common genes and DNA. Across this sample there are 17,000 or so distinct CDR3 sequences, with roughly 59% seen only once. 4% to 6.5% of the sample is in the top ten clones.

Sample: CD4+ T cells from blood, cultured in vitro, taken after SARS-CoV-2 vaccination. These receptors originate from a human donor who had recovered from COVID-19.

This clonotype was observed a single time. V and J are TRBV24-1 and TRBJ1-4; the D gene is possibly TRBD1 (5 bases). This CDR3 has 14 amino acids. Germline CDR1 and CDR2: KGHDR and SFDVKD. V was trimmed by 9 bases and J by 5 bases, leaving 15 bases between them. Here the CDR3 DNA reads TGTGCCACCCAAGGGGACGGACGAAATGAAAAACTGTTTTTT. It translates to CATQGDGRNEKLFF.

CDR3 nucleotide sequence: TGTGCCAGCAGCCCACACTCCAATGAAAAACTGTTTTTT. Protein: CASSPHSNEKLFF. The rearrangement uses TRBV11-2 and TRBJ1-4; D is undetermined. The germline CDR1 and CDR2 sequences are SGHAT and FQNNGV. V shed 5 bases and J shed 5 bases, with 9 bases lying between them. This CDR3 region has 13 residues.

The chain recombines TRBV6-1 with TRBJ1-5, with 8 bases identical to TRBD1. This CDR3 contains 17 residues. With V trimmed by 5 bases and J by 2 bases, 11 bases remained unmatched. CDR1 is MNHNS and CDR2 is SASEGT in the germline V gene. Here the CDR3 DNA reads TGTGCCAGCAGTAAGATTGTGGGGACAGGCGGCAATCAGCCCCAGCATTTT. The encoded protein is CASSKIVGTGGNQPQHF.

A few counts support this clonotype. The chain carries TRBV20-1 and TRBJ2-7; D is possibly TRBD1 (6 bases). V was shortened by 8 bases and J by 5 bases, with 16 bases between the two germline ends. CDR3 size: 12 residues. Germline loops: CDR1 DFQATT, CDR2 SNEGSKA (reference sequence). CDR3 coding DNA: TGCAGTAAAACAGCCAGGGGAAACGAGCAGTACTTC. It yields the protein CSKTARGNEQYF.

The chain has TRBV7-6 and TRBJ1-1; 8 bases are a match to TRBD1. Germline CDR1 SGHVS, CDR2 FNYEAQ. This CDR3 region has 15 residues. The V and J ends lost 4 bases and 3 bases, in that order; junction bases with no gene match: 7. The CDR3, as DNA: TGTGCCAGCAGCTCAGACAGGGGTTCCCACACTGAAGCTTTCTTT. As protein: CASSSDRGSHTEAFF.

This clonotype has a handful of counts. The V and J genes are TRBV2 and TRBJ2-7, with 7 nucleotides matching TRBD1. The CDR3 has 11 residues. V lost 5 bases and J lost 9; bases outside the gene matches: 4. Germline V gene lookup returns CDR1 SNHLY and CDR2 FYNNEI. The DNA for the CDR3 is TGTGCCAGCAGTACTAGACAGGGGCAGTACTTC. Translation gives CASSTRQGQYF.

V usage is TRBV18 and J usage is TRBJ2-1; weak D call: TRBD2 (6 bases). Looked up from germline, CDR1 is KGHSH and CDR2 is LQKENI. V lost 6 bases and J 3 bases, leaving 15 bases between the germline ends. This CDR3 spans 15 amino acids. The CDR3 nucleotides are TGTGCCAGCTCTGGGGTGGAGGGAGGCTACAATGAGCAGTTCTTC. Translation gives CASSGVEGGYNEQFF.

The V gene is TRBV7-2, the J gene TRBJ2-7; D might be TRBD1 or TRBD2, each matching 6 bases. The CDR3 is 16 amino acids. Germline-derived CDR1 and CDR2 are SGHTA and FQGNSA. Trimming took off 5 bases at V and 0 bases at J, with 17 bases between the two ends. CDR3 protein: CASSLEGTRSSYEQYF. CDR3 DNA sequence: TGTGCCAGCAGCCTGGAGGGGACACGATCCTCCTACGAGCAGTACTTC. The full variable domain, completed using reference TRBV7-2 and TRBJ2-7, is GAGVSQSPSNKVTEKGKDVELRCDPISGHTALYWYRQSLGQGLEFLIYFQGNSAPDKSGLPSDRFSAERTGGSVSTLTIQRTQQEDSAVYLCASSLEGTRSSYEQYFGPGTRLTVT.

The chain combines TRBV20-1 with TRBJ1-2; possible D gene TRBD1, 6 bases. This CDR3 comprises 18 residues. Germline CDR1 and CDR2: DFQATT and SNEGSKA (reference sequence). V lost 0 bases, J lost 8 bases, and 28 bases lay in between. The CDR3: CSARDLPGGGRKVGGYTF. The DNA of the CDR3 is TGCAGTGCTAGAGATCTCCCAGGTGGGGGGCGCAAAGTAGGAGGCTACACCTTC.

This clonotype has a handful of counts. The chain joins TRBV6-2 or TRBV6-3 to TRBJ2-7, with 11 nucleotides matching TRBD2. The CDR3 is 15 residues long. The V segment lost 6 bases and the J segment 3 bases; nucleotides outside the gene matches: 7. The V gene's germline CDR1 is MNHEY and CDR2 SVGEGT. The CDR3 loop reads CASRLLLAGDYEQYF. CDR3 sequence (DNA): TGTGCCAGCAGACTTCTACTAGCGGGGGACTACGAGCAGTACTTC.

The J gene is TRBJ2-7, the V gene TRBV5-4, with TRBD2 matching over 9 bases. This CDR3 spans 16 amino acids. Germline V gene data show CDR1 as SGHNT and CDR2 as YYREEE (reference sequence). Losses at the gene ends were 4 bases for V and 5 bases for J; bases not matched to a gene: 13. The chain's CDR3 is CASSPKPGLAVHEQYF. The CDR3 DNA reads TGTGCCAGCAGCCCGAAGCCGGGACTAGCAGTCCACGAGCAGTACTTC.

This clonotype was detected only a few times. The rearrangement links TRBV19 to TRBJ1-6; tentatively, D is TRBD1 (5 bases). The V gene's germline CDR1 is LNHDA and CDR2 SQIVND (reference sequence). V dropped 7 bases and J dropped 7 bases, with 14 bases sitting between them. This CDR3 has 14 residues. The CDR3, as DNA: TGTGCCAGTACCCTGCGGGGGAGGAATTCACCCCTCCACTTT. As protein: CASTLRGRNSPLHF. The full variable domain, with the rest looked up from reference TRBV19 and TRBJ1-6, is DGGITQSPKYLFRKEGQNVTLSCEQNLNHDAMYWYRQDPGQGLRLIYYSQIVNDFQKGDIAEGYSVSREKKESFPLTVTSAQKNPTAFYLCASTLRGRNSPLHFGNGTRLTVT.

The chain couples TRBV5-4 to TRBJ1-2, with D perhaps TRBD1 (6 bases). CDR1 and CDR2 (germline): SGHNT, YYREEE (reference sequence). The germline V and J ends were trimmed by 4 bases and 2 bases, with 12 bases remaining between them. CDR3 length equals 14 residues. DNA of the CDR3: TGTGCCAGCAGCAGCCCTACAGGGAACTATGGCTACACCTTC. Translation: CASSSPTGNYGYTF.